The count of the clone carrying this T cell receptor (beta chain) is one. The data belong to a study of identical twins. Each CDR3 protein is one row after TCRdb ran MiXCR on the 5' RACE reads. In the table there are hundreds of thousands of distinct CDR3 sequences, 24% of which are singletons. Another study also made use of these data, one on T cells expressing NK-cell markers.

Sequencing input: CD4+ T cells sorted from blood. This clonotype originated in a woman under 30 in good health.

The CDR3 region has the DNA TGTGCCAGTAGCCGGGACAGGGGACAAAACATTCAGTACTTC. As protein: CASSRDRGQNIQYF. V gene TRBV19 combines with J gene TRBJ2-4; 10 bases are shared with TRBD1. The J segment lost 5 bases and the V segment lost 6 bases, leaving 4 bases of the junction unmatched. The CDR3 sequence is 14 residues long. Germline lookup yields CDR1 LNHDA and CDR2 SQIVND (reference sequence).